The 3 T cell receptor beta chains in this list originate from one sample, sequenced in a study of cytomegalovirus exposure and HLA in healthy donors (dated by TCRdb to about 2017). Receptor amplification or capture employed the immunoSEQ multiplex PCR assay. For the multiplex PCR, a mixture combining 60 forward primers for TCR Vbeta segments and 13 reverse primers for TCR Jbeta segments was used. The table was pulled from immuneACCESS by TCRdb, which kept in-frame rearrangements only. Such tables lose some clones; where checked, under half of the loss comes from unresolved V genes, and the rest has no known cause. The sample yields over 70,000 clones; over 70% were counted once. The biggest ten clones account for under 3.5% of the sample. Material: PBMCs. These receptors were collected from a man aged 50-60 years in good health and CMV-seropositive.

The genes are TRBV30 and TRBJ1-2, with D possibly TRBD1 on 5 matching bases. In germline, CDR1 is GTSNPN, CDR2 SVGIG (reference sequence). V lost 3 bases, J lost 0 bases, and 14 bases lay in between. The CDR3 is 15 amino acids. CDR3 coding DNA: TGTGCCTGGAGGGGATGGGGGGACGCTAACTATGGCTACACCTTC. Encoded protein: CAWRGWGDANYGYTF.

The V gene is TRBV5-4, the J gene TRBJ2-1; TRBD1 matches 10 bases. This CDR3 comprises 15 residues. The V gene's germline CDR1 is SGHNT and CDR2 YYREEE (reference sequence). The junction had 10 bases not matched to a gene; V was cut back by 3 bases and J by 10 bases. CDR3 coding DNA: TGTGCCAGCAGCTCCGGGACAGGGGCGCCGGGAGAGCAGTTCTTC. Protein: CASSSGTGAPGEQFF.

V gene TRBV6-1 combines with J gene TRBJ2-5, with D perhaps matching TRBD2 (5 bases). The tail of the sequence fits TRBJ2-7 better, so the J call may be wrong. The CDR3 has 15 amino acids. Per the germline V gene, CDR1 is MNHNS and CDR2 is SASEGT. Here the CDR3 DNA reads TGTGCCAGCAGTGTGTCGGGATTGGTCAACTACGAGCAGTACTTC. Amino acids: CASSVSGLVNYEQYF.